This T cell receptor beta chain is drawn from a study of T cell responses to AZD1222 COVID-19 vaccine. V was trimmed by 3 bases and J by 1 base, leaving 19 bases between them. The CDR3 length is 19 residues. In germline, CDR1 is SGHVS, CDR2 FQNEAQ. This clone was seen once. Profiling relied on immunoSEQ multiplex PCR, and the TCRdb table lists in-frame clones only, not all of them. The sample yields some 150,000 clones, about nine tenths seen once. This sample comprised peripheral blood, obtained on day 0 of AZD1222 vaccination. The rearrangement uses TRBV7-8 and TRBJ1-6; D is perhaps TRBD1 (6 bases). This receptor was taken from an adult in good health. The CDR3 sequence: CASSFRDRRLGSYNSPLHF. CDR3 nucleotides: TGTGCCAGCAGCTTCCGTGACAGGCGGTTAGGGTCCTATAATTCACCCCTCCACTTT.